The 28 T cell receptor beta chains listed next were all sequenced from one sample in a study of blood T cell repertoires in COVID-19. Produced via immunoSEQ multiplex PCR; TCRdb's table is partial and in-frame only. The sample contains some 59,000 clones, about 80% of which appear only once. Input material: peripheral blood. The receptor set was obtained from a man aged 25-40 years with COVID-19, enrolled during active disease.

The chain has TRBV29-1 and TRBJ1-1; D not resolved. CDR3 size: 12 residues. Trimming shortened V by 3 bases and J by 3 bases, and 8 bases separated the two germline ends. Looked up from germline, CDR1 is SQVTM and CDR2 is ANQGSEA. The CDR3 reads CSVEVGDTEAFF. The CDR3 DNA sequence: TGCAGCGTTGAGGTGGGAGACACTGAAGCTTTCTTT. Looking up the rest from reference TRBV29-1 and TRBJ1-1 gives the full variable domain: SAVISQKPSRDICQRGTSLTIQCQVDSQVTMMFWYRQQPGQSLTLIATANQGSEATYESGFVIDKFPISRPNLTFSTLTVSNMSPEDSSIYLCSVEVGDTEAFFGQGTRLTVV.

The chain is built from TRBV18 and TRBJ1-5, with TRBD1 matching over 7 bases. V lost 3 bases to trimming and J lost 2 bases; unmatched junction nucleotides: 13. Germline V gene lookup returns CDR1 KGHSH and CDR2 LQKENI. This CDR3 comprises 18 residues. The CDR3 spells CASSPAEGAGPGNQPQHF. The DNA for the CDR3 is TGTGCCAGCTCACCGGCGGAGGGGGCAGGCCCGGGCAATCAGCCCCAGCATTTT.

This chain joins TRBV28 and TRBJ1-4, with D maybe TRBD1 (6 bases). Looked up from germline, CDR1 is MDHEN and CDR2 is SYDVKM. This CDR3 contains 14 residues. V gave up 3 bases and J gave up 8 bases, with 13 bases separating them. The CDR3 sequence is CASSLRQGYEKLFF. In nucleotides, the CDR3 is TGTGCCAGCAGTTTGAGGCAGGGGTACGAAAAACTGTTTTTT.

The chain carries TRBV18 and TRBJ2-1; D possibly corresponds to TRBD1 (6 bases). Germline V gives CDR1 KGHSH, CDR2 LQKENI. This CDR3 is 14 amino acids long. Trimming took 6 bases from V and 5 from J, leaving 14 bases between them. In nucleotides, the CDR3 is TGTGCCAGCTCTCCGGCAGGGGTTGACAATGAGCAGTTCTTC. It specifies CASSPAGVDNEQFF. The full variable domain, with the rest looked up from reference TRBV18 and TRBJ2-1, is NAGVMQNPRHLVRRRGQEARLRCSPMKGHSHVYWYRQLPEEGLKFMVYLQKENIIDESGMPKERFSAEFPKEGPSILRIQQVVRGDSAAYFCASSPAGVDNEQFFGPGTRLTVL.

J is TRBJ1-1 and V is TRBV7-9; D is perhaps TRBD1 (6 bases). The CDR3 length is 15 residues. V was trimmed by 6 bases and J by 4 bases, leaving 18 bases between them. Germline V gene sequence: CDR1 SEHNR, CDR2 FQNEAQ (reference sequence). CDR3: CASSPFPGGGTEAFF. The CDR3 DNA is TGTGCCAGCAGTCCCTTCCCGGGAGGGGGCACTGAAGCTTTCTTT.

This chain joins TRBV27 and TRBJ2-7; D ambiguous. V gave up 2 bases and J gave up 7 bases, with 12 bases separating them. From germline, CDR1 is MNHEY and CDR2 SMNVEV (reference sequence). The CDR3 has 13 amino acids. CDR3 sequence reads: CASSLGDEREQYF. Here the CDR3 DNA reads TGTGCCAGCAGTTTAGGAGACGAAAGAGAGCAGTACTTC.

Here the CDR3 DNA reads TGTGCCAGCAGTTTCCAAGGACACGGCTACACCTTC. Translating gives CASSFQGHGYTF. This chain uses TRBV28 with TRBJ1-2; tentatively, D is TRBD1 (5 bases). Germline V lookup: CDR1 MDHEN, CDR2 SYDVKM. V lost 3 bases to trimming and J lost 8 bases, with 10 bases between them. CDR3 size: 12 residues.

CDR3 sequence reads: CASSRTSRLYEQYF. CDR3 bases: TGTGCCAGCAGCAGGACTAGCAGGCTCTACGAGCAGTACTTC. The chain recombines TRBV7-9 with TRBJ2-7; the match to TRBD2 covers 8 bases. Unmatched junction bases numbered 6, after V lost 5 bases and J lost 3 bases. There are 14 residues in the CDR3. Germline V CDR1 and CDR2: SEHNR, FQNEAQ (reference sequence).

The V call is TRBV7-9, the J call TRBJ2-7, with TRBD1 as a possible D gene (5 bases). This CDR3 comprises 14 residues. From germline, CDR1 is SEHNR and CDR2 FQNEAQ (reference sequence). V lost 4 bases and J 9 bases, leaving 19 bases between the germline ends. The CDR3 coding sequence is TGTGCCAGCAGCTCACCGACAATTCAGGGCGCGCAGTACTTC. Translated, it gives CASSSPTIQGAQYF. The full variable domain, its missing parts supplied by reference TRBV7-9 and TRBJ2-7, is DTGVSQNPRHKITKRGQNVTFRCDPISEHNRLYWYRQTLGQGPEFLTYFQNEAQLEKSRLLSDRFSAERPKGSFSTLEIQRTEQGDSAMYLCASSSPTIQGAQYFGPGTRLTVT.

V gene TRBV11-2 combines with J gene TRBJ2-7, with 9 bases lining up with TRBD2. The CDR3 consists of 15 residues. Trimming removed 5 bases from V and 4 bases from J; junction bases left unmatched: 9. The germline V gene has CDR1 SGHAT and CDR2 FQNNGV. Written as DNA, the CDR3 is TGTGCCAGCAGCCGTAGCGGGAGTATCTCGTACGAGCAGTACTTC. As protein: CASSRSGSISYEQYF. The whole variable domain, remainder taken from reference TRBV11-2 and TRBJ2-7, is EAGVAQSPRYKIIEKRQSVAFWCNPISGHATLYWYQQILGQGPKLLIQFQNNGVVDDSQLPKDRFSAERLKGVDSTLKIQPAKLEDSAVYLCASSRSGSISYEQYFGPGTRLTVT.

The CDR3 DNA follows: TGTGCCAGCAGCTTCTCCAGGGGAGATACGCAGTATTTT. Protein sequence: CASSFSRGDTQYF. The chain combines TRBV11-3 with TRBJ2-3, with TRBD1 as a possible D gene (6 bases). In germline, CDR1 is SGHNT, CDR2 YENEEA. This CDR3 has 13 residues. Trimming left V 3 bases short and J 5 bases short, with 9 bases between.

This clone was seen more than once but under ten times. The chain employs TRBV3-1 (or the pseudogene TRBV3-2) and TRBJ1-2; TRBD1 matches 8 bases. The junction had 6 bases not matched to a gene; V was cut back by 0 bases and J by 6 bases. The CDR3 is 15 residues long. Germline assignment: CDR1 LGHDT and CDR2 YNNKEL (reference sequence). The CDR3 coding sequence is TGTGCCAGCAGCCAAGATAGTGGACAGGGTAATGGCTACACCTTC. This sequence encodes CASSQDSGQGNGYTF.

The chain is built from TRBV3-1 (or the pseudogene TRBV3-2) and TRBJ2-7, with 9 bases aligning to TRBD1. V was pared by 8 bases and J by 2 bases, with 4 bases of the junction left unmatched. The CDR3 length is 13 residues. Germline CDR1 is LGHDT and CDR2 is YNNKEL (reference sequence). This chain's CDR3 is CASSGQGTYEQYF. In nucleotides, the CDR3 is TGTGCCAGCTCGGGACAGGGTACCTACGAGCAGTACTTC.

The rearrangement joins TRBV6-2 or TRBV6-3 to TRBJ2-2, with TRBD1 as a possible D gene (6 bases). The CDR3 consists of 13 residues. Germline values: CDR1 MNHEY, CDR2 SVGEGT. V gave up 6 bases and J gave up 3 bases, with 8 bases separating them. CDR3 DNA sequence: TGTGCCAGCAGCAGGGGATACACCGGGGAGCTGTTTTTT. This sequence encodes CASSRGYTGELFF.

This chain connects TRBV5-8 to TRBJ2-6; TRBD1 agrees at 7 bases. CDR3 length: 14 residues. The ends lost 4 bases at V and 12 bases at J; junction bases unmatched: 10. Germline V gene lookup returns CDR1 SGHTS and CDR2 YDEGEE. The CDR3: CASSRGWDRTVLTF. The CDR3 region has the DNA TGTGCCAGCAGCCGAGGGTGGGACAGAACCGTCCTGACTTTC.

This clone occurred once. V usage is TRBV5-4 and J usage is TRBJ2-1; 9 nucleotides line up with TRBD2. With V trimmed by 4 bases and J by 7 bases, 12 bases remained unmatched. Germline assignment: CDR1 SGHNT and CDR2 YYREEE (reference sequence). This CDR3 comprises 16 residues. The CDR3 reads CASSVNAGGPINEQFF. For the CDR3, the DNA is TGTGCCAGCAGCGTCAACGCGGGAGGGCCTATTAATGAGCAGTTCTTC. Supplemented by reference TRBV5-4 and TRBJ2-1, the full variable domain reads ETGVTQSPTHLIKTRGQQVTLRCSSQSGHNTVSWYQQALGQGPQFIFQYYREEENGRGNFPPRFSGLQFPNYSSELNVNALELDDSALYLCASSVNAGGPINEQFFGPGTRLTVL.

This clone is classed as medium-sized (0.01 to 0.1%). The rearrangement joins TRBV19 to TRBJ2-7; a possible D gene is TRBD1 (6 bases). V was cut by 2 bases and J by 2 bases, with 7 bases left in between. The germline V gene encodes CDR1 LNHDA and CDR2 SQIVND (reference sequence). This CDR3 is 13 amino acids long. For the CDR3, the DNA is TGTGCCAGTAGTATAAACAGGGCCTACGAGCAGTACTTC. It specifies CASSINRAYEQYF.

The chain combines TRBV5-6 with TRBJ1-1; TRBD1 is a possible D gene (5 bases). Trimming took 4 bases from V and 1 from J, leaving 14 bases between them. This CDR3 is 15 amino acids long. Germline values: CDR1 SGHDT, CDR2 YYEEEE. The CDR3 DNA is TGTGCCAGCAGCCAGGACACTACAGGGAACACTGAAGCTTTCTTT. This codes for CASSQDTTGNTEAFF. Together with reference TRBV5-6 and TRBJ1-1, the CDR3 gives the full variable domain: DAGVTQSPTHLIKTRGQQVTLRCSPKSGHDTVSWYQQALGQGPQFIFQYYEEEERQRGNFPDRFSGHQFPNYSSELNVNALLLGDSALYLCASSQDTTGNTEAFFGQGTRLTVV.

The gene calls are TRBV6-5 and TRBJ2-1, with D tentatively TRBD1 (6 bases). The CDR3 loop spans 13 amino acids. The V end was cut by 7 bases, the J end by 4 bases, with 11 bases between. Germline V gene sequence: CDR1 MNHEY, CDR2 SVGAGI. The CDR3 reads CASTAGAYNEQFF. CDR3 nucleotides: TGTGCCAGCACGGCAGGGGCGTACAATGAGCAGTTCTTC.

CDR3 in DNA: TGCGCCAGCAGCCAACCAGGACAAGTCTACGAGCAGTACTTC. As protein: CASSQPGQVYEQYF. V and J are TRBV4-1 and TRBJ2-7, with D possibly matching TRBD1 (5 bases). The V gene lost 2 bases and the J gene lost 3 bases, with 11 bases spanning the gap. This CDR3 contains 14 residues. CDR1 is MGHRA, CDR2 YSYEKL, per germline.

The chain has TRBV6-5 and TRBJ2-5, with TRBD1 identical over 9 bases. V lost 11 bases to trimming and J lost 1 base; unmatched junction nucleotides: 5. This CDR3 region has 13 residues. Germline CDR1 reads MNHEY; CDR2 reads SVGAGI. The CDR3 protein is CASSTGGQETQYF. The CDR3 DNA sequence: TGTGCCTCATCGACAGGGGGCCAAGAGACCCAGTACTTC.

This clone was counted a few times. The CDR3 region has the DNA TGTGCCAGCAGCCTCGTTAACGGAGAGACCCAGTACTTC. Amino acid sequence: CASSLVNGETQYF. The chain links TRBV7-2 to TRBJ2-5; D uncertain. Germline V CDR1 and CDR2: SGHTA, FQGNSA. CDR3 length: 13 amino acids. Trimming shortened V by 5 bases and J by 4 bases, and 11 bases separated the two germline ends.

This chain joins TRBV24-1 and TRBJ2-1; 7 nucleotides match TRBD1. The CDR3 extends over 17 amino acids. The V and J ends lost 7 bases and 7 bases, in that order; junction bases with no gene match: 18. Germline CDR1 and CDR2: KGHDR and SFDVKD. This CDR3 reads CATSSSWAGQGQNEQFF. For the CDR3, the DNA is TGTGCCACCAGCTCTAGTTGGGCCGGGCAGGGACAGAATGAGCAGTTCTTC.

This chain links TRBV6-5 with TRBJ2-1; D may be TRBD2 (6 bases). Germline CDR1 MNHEY, CDR2 SVGAGI. The CDR3 covers 14 residues. V was shortened by 0 bases and J by 8 bases, with 11 bases between the two germline ends. The CDR3 region is CASSYSGGWDEQFF. The CDR3 coding sequence is TGTGCCAGCAGTTACTCGGGGGGTTGGGATGAGCAGTTCTTC.

The chain joins TRBV5-6 to TRBJ2-7, with D perhaps TRBD1 (5 bases). CDR1 SGHDT and CDR2 YYEEEE come from the germline V gene. The CDR3 contains 14 residues. The V end lost 0 bases, the J end lost 0 bases, and 7 bases lay between the germline ends. In nucleotides, the CDR3 is TGTGCCAGCAGCTTGGGACAGAGCTCCTACGAGCAGTACTTC. Protein: CASSLGQSSYEQYF.

The J gene is TRBJ2-7, the V gene TRBV2; D ambiguous. The germline gives CDR1 SNHLY, CDR2 FYNNEI. Trimming pared 7 bases from V and 5 bases from J, leaving 9 bases between. The CDR3 contains 11 residues. The CDR3 protein is CASIYMDEQYF. For the CDR3, the DNA is TGTGCCAGCATCTATATGGACGAGCAGTACTTC.

The V and J genes are TRBV11-2 and TRBJ2-4; no definite D call. The V gene's germline CDR1 is SGHAT and CDR2 FQNNGV. This CDR3 is built from 14 residues. V lost 2 bases, J lost 0 bases, and 5 bases lay in between. The CDR3: CASSLTVAKNIQYF. The CDR3, as DNA: TGTGCCAGCAGCTTAACGGTAGCCAAAAACATTCAGTACTTC.

The V gene is TRBV14, the J gene TRBJ2-7, with TRBD1 identical over 9 bases. The J segment lost 6 bases and the V segment lost 4 bases, leaving 7 bases of the junction unmatched. Germline CDR1 SGHDN, CDR2 FVKESK. The CDR3 loop spans 14 amino acids. The CDR3 DNA follows: TGTGCCAGCAGCCCACAGGGGGCGCATCGCGAGCAGTACTTC. Amino acid sequence: CASSPQGAHREQYF.